This TCR beta chain derives from a study of cytomegalovirus exposure and HLA in healthy donors. About the study: When 350 to 500 donors were genotyped, about 81% of them were found to fall in the Caucasian-associated ancestry cluster.

Unmatched junction bases numbered 4, after V lost 0 bases and J lost 4 bases. The V gene's germline CDR1 is SQVTM and CDR2 ANQGSEA. The CDR3 runs to 16 residues. Each donor was healthy, and each was a bone marrow donor. Whole-study findings and limits: In a later analysis, productive TCRs from donors in an Asian-associated ancestry cluster reportedly carried fewer N-insertions than the cohort mean.

In the PCR, 60 Vbeta and 13 Jbeta primers were used. Data came from immunoSEQ multiplex PCR; TCRdb stores just in-frame clones and leaves some out. Of some 130,000 clones listed, approximately 74% are singletons. This clone was seen only a few times. What it recognizes is unknown. This TCR was recovered from a male donor in good health and CMV-seronegative. The sequencing input was PBMCs. The chain employs TRBV29-1 and TRBJ2-4, with TRBD1 matching over 12 bases. The CDR3 sequence is CSVEDWDRGLKNIQYF. CDR3 nucleotides: TGCAGCGTTGAAGATTGGGACAGGGGGCTGAAAAACATTCAGTACTTC.